The 5 T cell receptor beta chains below come from one sample, sequenced in a study of human T cells and chemical hapten exposure (dated by TCRdb to the early 2020s). Read against the paper, the sample's time point label means: patch test 1, 2 weeks after DPC sensitization. The treatment or condition label of this sample denotes: therapeutic diphenylcyclopropenone sensitization with weekly scalp DPC. Libraries were prepared through RACE. Sequencing relied on a NextSeq 500. TCRdb's own reprocessing of the public reads used fastp at Q25 and MiXCR and kept productive beta chains. CDR3 protein duplicates are merged, each entry listing the most common genes and DNA. The sample records approximately 82,000 distinct CDR3 sequences, about 10% of which are singletons. Less than 2.5% of the sample belongs to the ten largest clones. This sample comprised whole blood, obtained in connection with sensitization to the hapten diphenylcyclopropenone (DPC). These receptors came from a man aged 40-55 years with alopecia areata. Some clones in this sample may be carry-over from other donors' samples.

This clonotype was recorded many times. The genes are TRBV12-3 or TRBV12-4 and TRBJ1-5; no clear D. This CDR3 region has 14 residues. Trimming shortened V by 3 bases and J by 3 bases, and 9 bases separated the two germline ends. The CDR3 DNA is TGTGCCAGCAGTTTCCGTACAGTCAATCAGCCCCAGCATTTT. Its protein product is CASSFRTVNQPQHF.

This chain joins TRBV5-6 and TRBJ2-1; tentative D call: TRBD2 (6 bases). CDR3 length: 16 amino acids. V dropped 2 bases and J dropped 5 bases, with 17 bases sitting between them. From germline, CDR1 is SGHDT and CDR2 YYEEEE. The CDR3 DNA reads TGTGCCAGCAGCTTTCCCGAGCGGGTGTTTGACAATGAGCAGTTCTTC. Its protein is CASSFPERVFDNEQFF. The full variable domain, completed using reference TRBV5-6 and TRBJ2-1, is DAGVTQSPTHLIKTRGQQVTLRCSPKSGHDTVSWYQQALGQGPQFIFQYYEEEERQRGNFPDRFSGHQFPNYSSELNVNALLLGDSALYLCASSFPERVFDNEQFFGPGTRLTVL.

V gene TRBV27 combines with J gene TRBJ1-5, with 12 bases that match TRBD1. The junction had 2 bases not matched to a gene; V was cut back by 4 bases and J by 7 bases. The V gene's germline CDR1 is MNHEY and CDR2 SMNVEV (reference sequence). The CDR3 sequence is 14 residues long. CDR3 region: CASSSGTGGQPQHF. As DNA, the CDR3 is TGTGCCAGCAGTTCGGGGACAGGGGGCCAGCCCCAGCATTTT.

The chain joins TRBV9 to TRBJ2-5; 10 bases line up with TRBD2. The CDR3 runs to 16 residues. Germline lookup yields CDR1 SGDLS and CDR2 YYNGEE. V gave up 0 bases and J gave up 9 bases; unmatched junction bases: 11. The CDR3 protein is CASSVAGTSAIGAQYF. For the CDR3, the DNA is TGTGCCAGCAGCGTAGCTGGGACTAGCGCCATTGGGGCCCAGTACTTC. Drawing the rest from reference TRBV9 and TRBJ2-5, the complete variable domain is DSGVTQTPKHLITATGQRVTLRCSPRSGDLSVYWYQQSLDQGLQFLIQYYNGEERAKGNILERFSAQQFPDLHSELNLSSLELGDSALYFCASSVAGTSAIGAQYFGPGTRLLVL.

The V gene is TRBV24-1, the J gene TRBJ1-1; D remains unclear. In germline, CDR1 is KGHDR, CDR2 SFDVKD. The V and J ends lost 3 bases and 3 bases respectively, with 7 bases between them. The CDR3 has 13 residues. CDR3: CATSDGADTEAFF. DNA for the CDR3: TGTGCCACCAGTGATGGCGCAGACACTGAAGCTTTCTTT.